The next 5 T cell receptor beta chains were all read from a single sample in a study of cytomegalovirus exposure and HLA in healthy donors. With 60 Vbeta and 13 Jbeta primers, the PCR was carried out. Generated by immunoSEQ multiplex PCR, the TCRdb table keeps only in-frame clones and is missing some. The table includes approximately 170,000 clones, over 70% detected once. Sequenced input: PBMCs. The source is a boy between 2 and 10 years old in good health and CMV-seronegative.

The V gene is TRBV6-1, the J gene TRBJ1-1; D not resolved. This CDR3 spans 13 amino acids. CDR1 is MNHNS, CDR2 SASEGT, per germline. V dropped 6 bases and J dropped 0 bases, with 8 bases sitting between them. CDR3 bases: TGTGCCAGCAGGAGGGTAGTGAACACTGAAGCTTTCTTT. This gives the protein CASRRVVNTEAFF.

V usage is TRBV29-1 and J usage is TRBJ2-1, with 11 bases identical to TRBD2. From germline, CDR1 is SQVTM and CDR2 ANQGSEA. J gave up 3 bases and V 4 bases, and 8 bases lay outside the gene matches. The CDR3 covers 16 residues. CDR3 residues: CSVGRTSGPIYNEQFF. The CDR3 DNA is TGCAGCGTTGGAAGGACTAGCGGGCCGATCTACAATGAGCAGTTCTTC.

The chain has TRBV5-6 and TRBJ2-7; no clear D gene. V lost 1 base, J lost 2 bases, and 10 bases lay in between. CDR1 is SGHDT and CDR2 is YYEEEE in the germline V gene. The CDR3 is 14 residues long. The CDR3 DNA reads as TGTGCCAGCAGCTTGAATCAGGAAGCCTACGAGCAGTACTTC. Its protein is CASSLNQEAYEQYF.

The chain joins TRBV9 to TRBJ1-2, with 9 bases aligning to TRBD1. The trim removed 4 bases at V and 8 bases at J, leaving 6 bases unmatched. The CDR3 loop spans 13 amino acids. CDR1 is SGDLS and CDR2 is YYNGEE in the germline V gene. The DNA for the CDR3 is TGTGCCAGCAGCCTTACAGGGGGCAGCGGCTACACCTTC. Residues: CASSLTGGSGYTF.

The V call is TRBV7-9, the J call TRBJ1-2; D is uncertain. The V end lost 1 base, the J end lost 5 bases, and 14 bases lay between the germline ends. Germline V gene data show CDR1 as SEHNR and CDR2 as FQNEAQ (reference sequence). This CDR3 comprises 15 residues. The CDR3 region is CASSLERSRNYGYTF. As DNA, the CDR3 is TGTGCCAGCAGCTTAGAGAGATCTAGGAATTATGGCTACACCTTC.